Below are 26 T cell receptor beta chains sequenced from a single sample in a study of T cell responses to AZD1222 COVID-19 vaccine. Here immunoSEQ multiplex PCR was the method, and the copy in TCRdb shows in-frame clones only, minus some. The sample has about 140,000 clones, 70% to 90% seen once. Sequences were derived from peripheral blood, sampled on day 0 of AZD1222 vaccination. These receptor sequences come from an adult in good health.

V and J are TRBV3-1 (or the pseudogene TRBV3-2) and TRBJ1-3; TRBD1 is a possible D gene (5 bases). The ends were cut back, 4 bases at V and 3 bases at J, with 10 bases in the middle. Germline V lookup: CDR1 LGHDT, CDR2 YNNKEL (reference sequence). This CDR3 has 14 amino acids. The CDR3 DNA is TGTGCCAGCAGCCCCACGGGGCTTGGAAACACCATATATTTT. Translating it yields CASSPTGLGNTIYF.

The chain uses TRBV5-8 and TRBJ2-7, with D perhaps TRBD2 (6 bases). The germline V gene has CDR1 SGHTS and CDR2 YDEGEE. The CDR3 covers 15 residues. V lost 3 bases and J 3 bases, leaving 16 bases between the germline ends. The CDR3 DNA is TGTGCCAGCAGCTCCCCCTCGGGAGCCATCTACGAGCAGTACTTC. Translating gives CASSSPSGAIYEQYF.

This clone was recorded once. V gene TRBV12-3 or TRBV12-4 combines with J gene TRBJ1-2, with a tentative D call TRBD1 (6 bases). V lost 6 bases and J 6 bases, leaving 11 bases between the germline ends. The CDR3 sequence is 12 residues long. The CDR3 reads CASSTGTHGYTF. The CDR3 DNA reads TGTGCCAGCAGCACAGGGACACATGGCTACACCTTC.

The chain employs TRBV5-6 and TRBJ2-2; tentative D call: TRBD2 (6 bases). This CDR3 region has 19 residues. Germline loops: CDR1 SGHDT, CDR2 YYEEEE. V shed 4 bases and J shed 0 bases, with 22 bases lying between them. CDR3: CASSHTLGRLGANTGELFF. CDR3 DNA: TGTGCCAGCAGCCATACCCTAGGGAGGTTAGGGGCGAACACCGGGGAGCTGTTTTTT. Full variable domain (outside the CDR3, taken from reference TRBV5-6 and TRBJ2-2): DAGVTQSPTHLIKTRGQQVTLRCSPKSGHDTVSWYQQALGQGPQFIFQYYEEEERQRGNFPDRFSGHQFPNYSSELNVNALLLGDSALYLCASSHTLGRLGANTGELFFGEGSRLTVL.

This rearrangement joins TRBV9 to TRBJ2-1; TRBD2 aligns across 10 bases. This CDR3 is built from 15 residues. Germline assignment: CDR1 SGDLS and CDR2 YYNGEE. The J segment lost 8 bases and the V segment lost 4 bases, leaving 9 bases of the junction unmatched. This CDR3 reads CASSPVLAGVHEQFF. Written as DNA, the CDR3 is TGTGCCAGCAGCCCCGTGCTAGCGGGAGTTCATGAGCAGTTCTTC.

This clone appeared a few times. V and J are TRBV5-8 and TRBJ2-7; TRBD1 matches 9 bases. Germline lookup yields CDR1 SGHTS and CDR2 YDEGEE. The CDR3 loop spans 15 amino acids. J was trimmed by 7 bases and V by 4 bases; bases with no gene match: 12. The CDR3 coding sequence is TGTGCCAGCAGCATTACAGGGGGCGCGACGCTGGAGCAGTACTTC. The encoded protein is CASSITGGATLEQYF.

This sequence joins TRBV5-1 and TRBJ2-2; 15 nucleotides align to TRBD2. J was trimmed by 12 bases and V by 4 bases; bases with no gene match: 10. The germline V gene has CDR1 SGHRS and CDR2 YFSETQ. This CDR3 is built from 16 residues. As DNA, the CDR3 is TGCGCCAGCAGCCTTTCCGGACTAGCGGGGGGGAGTAAGCTGTTTTTT. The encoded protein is CASSLSGLAGGSKLFF.

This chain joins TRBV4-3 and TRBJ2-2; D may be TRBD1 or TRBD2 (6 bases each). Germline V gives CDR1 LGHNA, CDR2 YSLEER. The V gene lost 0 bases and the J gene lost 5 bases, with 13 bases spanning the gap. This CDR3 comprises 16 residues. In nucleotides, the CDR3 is TGCGCCAGCAGCCAAGATCGACAGGCGGGGACCGGGGAGCTGTTTTTT. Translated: CASSQDRQAGTGELFF.

DNA of the CDR3: TGTGCCAGCAGCCATGGGGACAGGGACGGCACCGGGGAGCTGTTTTTT. Amino acid sequence: CASSHGDRDGTGELFF. This chain uses TRBV4-2 with TRBJ2-2, with TRBD1 identical over 9 bases. CDR3 length equals 16 residues. Germline V lookup: CDR1 LGHNA, CDR2 YNFKEQ. Germline trimming cut 3 bases from V and 4 bases from J; bases unmatched to any gene: 6.

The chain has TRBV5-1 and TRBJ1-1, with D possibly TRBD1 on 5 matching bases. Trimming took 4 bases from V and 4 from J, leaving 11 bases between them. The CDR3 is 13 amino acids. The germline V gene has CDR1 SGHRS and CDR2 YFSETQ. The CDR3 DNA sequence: TGCGCCAGCAGCCCAGGGTATAGCACTGAAGCTTTCTTT. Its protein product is CASSPGYSTEAFF.

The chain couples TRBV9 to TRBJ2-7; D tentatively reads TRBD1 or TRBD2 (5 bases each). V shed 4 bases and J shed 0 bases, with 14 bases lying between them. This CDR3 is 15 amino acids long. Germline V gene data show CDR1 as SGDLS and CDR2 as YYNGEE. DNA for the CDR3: TGTGCCAGCAGCCCTCACCGGGACCCCTCCTACGAGCAGTACTTC. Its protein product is CASSPHRDPSYEQYF.

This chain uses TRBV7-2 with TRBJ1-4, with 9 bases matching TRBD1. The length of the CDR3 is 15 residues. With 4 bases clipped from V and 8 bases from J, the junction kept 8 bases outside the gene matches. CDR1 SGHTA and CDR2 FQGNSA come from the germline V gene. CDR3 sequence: CASSSYRGPGEKLFF. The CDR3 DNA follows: TGTGCCAGCAGCTCCTACAGGGGGCCGGGGGAAAAACTGTTTTTT.

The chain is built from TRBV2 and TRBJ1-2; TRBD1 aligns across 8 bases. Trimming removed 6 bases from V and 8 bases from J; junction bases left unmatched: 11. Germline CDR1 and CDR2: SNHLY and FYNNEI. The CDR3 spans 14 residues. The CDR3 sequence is CASSPGGQAQGYTF. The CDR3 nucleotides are TGTGCCAGCAGCCCTGGGGGACAGGCGCAGGGCTACACCTTC.

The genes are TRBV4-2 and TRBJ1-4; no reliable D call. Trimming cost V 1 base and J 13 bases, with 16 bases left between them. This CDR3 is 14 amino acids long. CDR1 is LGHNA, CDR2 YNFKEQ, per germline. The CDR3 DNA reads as TGTGCCAGCAGCCAAGCGGGGAAATCATGGGGACTGTTTTTT. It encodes CASSQAGKSWGLFF.

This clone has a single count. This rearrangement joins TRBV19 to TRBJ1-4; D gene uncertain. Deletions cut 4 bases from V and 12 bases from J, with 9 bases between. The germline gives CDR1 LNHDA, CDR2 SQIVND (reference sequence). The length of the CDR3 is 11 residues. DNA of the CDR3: TGTGCCAGTAGTACTTACAAGGAACTGTTTTTT. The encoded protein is CASSTYKELFF. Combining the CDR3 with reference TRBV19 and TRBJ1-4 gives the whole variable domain DGGITQSPKYLFRKEGQNVTLSCEQNLNHDAMYWYRQDPGQGLRLIYYSQIVNDFQKGDIAEGYSVSREKKESFPLTVTSAQKNPTAFYLCASSTYKELFFGSGTQLSVL.

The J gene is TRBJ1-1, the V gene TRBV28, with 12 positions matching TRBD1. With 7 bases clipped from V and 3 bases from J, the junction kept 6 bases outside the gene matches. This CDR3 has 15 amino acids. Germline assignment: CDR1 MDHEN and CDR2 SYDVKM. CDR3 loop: CASTPGTGGYTEAFF. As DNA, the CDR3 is TGTGCCAGCACACCCGGGACAGGGGGCTACACTGAAGCTTTCTTT.

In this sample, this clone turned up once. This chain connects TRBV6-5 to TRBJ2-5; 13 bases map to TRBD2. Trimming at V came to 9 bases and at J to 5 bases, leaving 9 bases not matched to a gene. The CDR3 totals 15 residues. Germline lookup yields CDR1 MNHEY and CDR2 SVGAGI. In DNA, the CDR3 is TGTGCCAGTGGAGGACTAGCGGGAGCCCGGGAGACCCAGTACTTC. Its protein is CASGGLAGARETQYF.

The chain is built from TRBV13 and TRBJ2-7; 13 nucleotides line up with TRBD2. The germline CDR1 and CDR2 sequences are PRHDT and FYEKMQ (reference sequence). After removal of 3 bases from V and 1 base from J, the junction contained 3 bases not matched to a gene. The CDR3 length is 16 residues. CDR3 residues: CASSLTSGRLSYEQYF. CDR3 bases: TGTGCCAGCAGCTTGACTAGCGGGAGGTTATCCTACGAGCAGTACTTC.

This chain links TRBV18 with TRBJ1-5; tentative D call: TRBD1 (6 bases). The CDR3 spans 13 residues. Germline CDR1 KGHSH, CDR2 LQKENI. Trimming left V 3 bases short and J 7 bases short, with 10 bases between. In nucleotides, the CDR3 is TGTGCCAGCTCACCTCAGGGGCGGCAGCCCCAGCATTTT. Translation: CASSPQGRQPQHF. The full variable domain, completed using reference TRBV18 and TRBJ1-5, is NAGVMQNPRHLVRRRGQEARLRCSPMKGHSHVYWYRQLPEEGLKFMVYLQKENIIDESGMPKERFSAEFPKEGPSILRIQQVVRGDSAAYFCASSPQGRQPQHFGDGTRLSIL.

The CDR3 bases are TGTGCCAGCAGTATCGGGTGGGCCCGCTCTGGAAACACCATATATTTT. This translates into CASSIGWARSGNTIYF. The gene calls are TRBV28 and TRBJ1-3; D is unclear. Trimming cost V 5 bases and J 0 bases, with 14 bases left between them. The CDR3 extends over 16 amino acids. CDR1 is MDHEN and CDR2 is SYDVKM in the germline V gene.

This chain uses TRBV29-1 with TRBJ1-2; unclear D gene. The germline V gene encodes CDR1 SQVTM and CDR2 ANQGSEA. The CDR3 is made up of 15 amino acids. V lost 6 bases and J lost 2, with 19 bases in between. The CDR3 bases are TGCAGCGTGGCCGAGGCTTCGAGTTCGAACTATGGCTACACCTTC. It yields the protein CSVAEASSSNYGYTF.

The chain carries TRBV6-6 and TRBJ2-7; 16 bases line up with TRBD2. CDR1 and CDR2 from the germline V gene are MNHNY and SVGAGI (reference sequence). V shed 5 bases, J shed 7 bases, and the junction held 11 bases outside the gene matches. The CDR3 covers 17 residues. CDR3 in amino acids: CASSRPGTSGRAKEQYF. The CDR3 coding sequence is TGTGCCAGCAGTCGTCCCGGGACTAGCGGGAGGGCCAAAGAGCAGTACTTC.

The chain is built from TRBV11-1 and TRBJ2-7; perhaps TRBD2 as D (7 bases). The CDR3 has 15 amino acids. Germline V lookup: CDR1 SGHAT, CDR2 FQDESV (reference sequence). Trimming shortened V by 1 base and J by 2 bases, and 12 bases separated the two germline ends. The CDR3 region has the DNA TGTGCCAGCAGCTTAGGAGCGGGACAACCCTACGAGCAGTACTTC. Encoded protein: CASSLGAGQPYEQYF.

The CDR3 protein is CASSYGTGGYTF. CDR3 sequence (DNA): TGTGCCAGCAGTTACGGCACAGGGGGCTACACCTTC. This chain joins TRBV6-5 and TRBJ1-2, with a tentative D call TRBD1 (6 bases). V lost 2 bases, J lost 8 bases, and 9 bases lay in between. Germline CDR1 and CDR2: MNHEY and SVGAGI. This CDR3 has 12 residues.

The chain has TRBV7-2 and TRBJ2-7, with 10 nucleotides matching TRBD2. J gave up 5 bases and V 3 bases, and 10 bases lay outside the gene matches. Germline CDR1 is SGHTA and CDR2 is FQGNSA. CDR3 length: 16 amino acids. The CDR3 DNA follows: TGTGCCAGCAGCTTTCAACCTAGCGGGGGCGGTAACGAGCAGTACTTC. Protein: CASSFQPSGGGNEQYF.

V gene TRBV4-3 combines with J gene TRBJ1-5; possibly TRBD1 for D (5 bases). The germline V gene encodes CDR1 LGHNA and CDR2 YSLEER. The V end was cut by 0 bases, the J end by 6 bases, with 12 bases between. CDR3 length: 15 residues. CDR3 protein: CASSQDGAGGQPQHF. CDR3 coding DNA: TGCGCCAGCAGCCAAGATGGGGCCGGAGGTCAGCCCCAGCATTTT.